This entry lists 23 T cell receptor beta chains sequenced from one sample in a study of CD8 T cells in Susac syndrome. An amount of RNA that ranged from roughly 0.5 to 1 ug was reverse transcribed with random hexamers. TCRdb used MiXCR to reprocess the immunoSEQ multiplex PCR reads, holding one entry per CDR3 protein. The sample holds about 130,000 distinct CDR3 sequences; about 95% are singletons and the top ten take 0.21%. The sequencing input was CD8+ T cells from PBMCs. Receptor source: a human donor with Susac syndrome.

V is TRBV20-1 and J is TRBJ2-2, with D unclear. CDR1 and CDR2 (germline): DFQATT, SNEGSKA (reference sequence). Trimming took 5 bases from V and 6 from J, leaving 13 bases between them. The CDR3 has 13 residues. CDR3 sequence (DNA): TGCAGTGCTGCGGTGGTGGCCGCCGGGGAGCTGTTTTTT. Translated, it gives CSAAVVAAGELFF.

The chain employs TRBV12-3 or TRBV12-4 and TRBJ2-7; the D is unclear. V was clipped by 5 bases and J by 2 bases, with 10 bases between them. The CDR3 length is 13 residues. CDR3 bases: TGTGCCAGCAGTCTCGTCCCTGCCTACGAGCAGTACTTC. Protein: CASSLVPAYEQYF.

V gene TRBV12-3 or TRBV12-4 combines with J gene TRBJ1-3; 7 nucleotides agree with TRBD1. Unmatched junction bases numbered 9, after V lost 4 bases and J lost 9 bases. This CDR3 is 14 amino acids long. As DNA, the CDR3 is TGTGCCAGCAGTTCCAAGACAGGGCACGGCACCATATATTTT. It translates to CASSSKTGHGTIYF.

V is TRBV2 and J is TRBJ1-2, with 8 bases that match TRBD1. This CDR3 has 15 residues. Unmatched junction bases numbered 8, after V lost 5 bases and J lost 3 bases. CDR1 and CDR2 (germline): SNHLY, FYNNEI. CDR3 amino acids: CASSTGTGGYYGYTF. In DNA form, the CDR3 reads TGTGCCAGCAGTACCGGGACAGGAGGGTACTATGGCTACACCTTC. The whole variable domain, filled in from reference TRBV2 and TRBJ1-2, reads EPEVTQTPSHQVTQMGQEVILRCVPISNHLYFYWYRQILGQKVEFLVSFYNNEISEKSEIFDDQFSVERPDGSNFTLKIRSTKLEDSAMYFCASSTGTGGYYGYTFGSGTRLTVV.

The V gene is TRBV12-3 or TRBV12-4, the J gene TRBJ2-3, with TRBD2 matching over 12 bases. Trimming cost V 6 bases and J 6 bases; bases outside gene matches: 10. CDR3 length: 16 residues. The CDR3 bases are TGTGCCAGCAGCCGAAGACTAGCGGGAGTTGGTGATACGCAGTATTTT. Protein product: CASSRRLAGVGDTQYF.

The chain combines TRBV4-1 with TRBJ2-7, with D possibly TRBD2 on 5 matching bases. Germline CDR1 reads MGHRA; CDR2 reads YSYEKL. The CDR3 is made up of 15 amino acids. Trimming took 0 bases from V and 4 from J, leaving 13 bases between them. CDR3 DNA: TGCGCCAGCAGCCAAGAGCGGACCAGACTATACGAGCAGTACTTC. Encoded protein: CASSQERTRLYEQYF.

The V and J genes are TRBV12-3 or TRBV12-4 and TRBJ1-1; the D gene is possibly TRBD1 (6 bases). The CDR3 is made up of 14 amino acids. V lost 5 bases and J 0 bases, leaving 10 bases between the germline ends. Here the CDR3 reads CASSAHRVNTEAFF. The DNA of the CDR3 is TGTGCCAGCAGTGCCCACAGGGTGAACACTGAAGCTTTCTTT.

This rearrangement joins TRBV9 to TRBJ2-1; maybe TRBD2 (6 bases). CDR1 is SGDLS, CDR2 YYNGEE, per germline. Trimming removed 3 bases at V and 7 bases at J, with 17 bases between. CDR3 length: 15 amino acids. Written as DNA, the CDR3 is TGTGCCAGCAGCGACCTAGCGACCGCACGGAATGAGCAGTTCTTC. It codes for CASSDLATARNEQFF.

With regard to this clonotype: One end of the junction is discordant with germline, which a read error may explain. CDR3 DNA: TGTGCTAGCAGCGCGGGCCTAGCGGGAGGGCCCACAGATACGCAGTATTTT. This codes for CASSAGLAGGPTDTQYF. The rearrangement links TRBV7-7 to TRBJ2-3; 12 bases line up with TRBD2. The CDR3 runs to 17 residues. CDR1 and CDR2 (germline): SSHAT, FNYEAQ (reference sequence).

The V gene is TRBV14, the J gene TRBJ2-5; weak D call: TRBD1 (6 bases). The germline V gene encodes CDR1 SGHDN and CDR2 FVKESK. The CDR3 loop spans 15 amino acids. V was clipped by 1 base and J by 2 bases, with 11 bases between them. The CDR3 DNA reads TGTGCCAGCAGCCAAGCGAGGGGGAGACAAGAGACCCAGTACTTC. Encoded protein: CASSQARGRQETQYF.

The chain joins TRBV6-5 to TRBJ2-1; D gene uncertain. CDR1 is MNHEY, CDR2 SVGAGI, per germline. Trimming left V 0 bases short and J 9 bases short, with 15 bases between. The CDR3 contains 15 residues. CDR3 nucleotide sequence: TGTGCCAGCAGTTACTCAGCCCTTGGGGTGGGTGAGCAGTTCTTC. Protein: CASSYSALGVGEQFF.

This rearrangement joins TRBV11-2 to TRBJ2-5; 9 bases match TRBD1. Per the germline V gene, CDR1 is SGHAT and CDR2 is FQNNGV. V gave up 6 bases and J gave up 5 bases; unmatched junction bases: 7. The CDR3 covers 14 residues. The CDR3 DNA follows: TGTGCCAGCAGGGGGGACAGGGCGGGGGAGACCCAGTACTTC. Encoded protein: CASRGDRAGETQYF.

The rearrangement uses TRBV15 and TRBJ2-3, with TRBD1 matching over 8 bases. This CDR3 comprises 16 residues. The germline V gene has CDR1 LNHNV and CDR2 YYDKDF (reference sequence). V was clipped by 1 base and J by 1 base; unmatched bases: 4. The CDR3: CATSRAGTGGTDTQYF. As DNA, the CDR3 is TGTGCCACCAGCAGAGCCGGGACAGGAGGCACAGATACGCAGTATTTT.

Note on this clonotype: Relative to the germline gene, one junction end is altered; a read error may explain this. The CDR3 reads CASRLGLMNSEAFF. Written as DNA, the CDR3 is TGTGCCAGCAGACTAGGACTGATGAACTCTGAAGCTTTCTTT. The chain couples TRBV5-6 to TRBJ1-1, with unresolved D. CDR1 SGHDT and CDR2 YYEEEE come from the germline V gene. The CDR3 has 14 amino acids.

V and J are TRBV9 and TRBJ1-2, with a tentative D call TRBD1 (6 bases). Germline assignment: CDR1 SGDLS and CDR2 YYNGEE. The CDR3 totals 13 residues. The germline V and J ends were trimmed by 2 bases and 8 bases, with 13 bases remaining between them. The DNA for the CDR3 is TGTGCCAGCAGCGTGGGGGGCGTAGACGGCTACACCTTC. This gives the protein CASSVGGVDGYTF.

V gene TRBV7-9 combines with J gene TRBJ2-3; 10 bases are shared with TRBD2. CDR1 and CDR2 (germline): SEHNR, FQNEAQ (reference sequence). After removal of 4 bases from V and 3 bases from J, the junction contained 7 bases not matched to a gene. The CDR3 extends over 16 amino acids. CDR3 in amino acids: CASSSPSGRDTDTQYF. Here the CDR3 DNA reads TGTGCCAGCAGCTCACCGAGCGGGAGGGATACAGATACGCAGTATTTT.

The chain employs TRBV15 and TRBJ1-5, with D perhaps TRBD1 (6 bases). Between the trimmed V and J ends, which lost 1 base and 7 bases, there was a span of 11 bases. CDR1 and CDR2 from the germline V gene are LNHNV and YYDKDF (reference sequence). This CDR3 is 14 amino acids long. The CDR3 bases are TGTGCCACCAGCAGAGGGGGGGGCGGCCAGCCCCAGCATTTT. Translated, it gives CATSRGGGGQPQHF.

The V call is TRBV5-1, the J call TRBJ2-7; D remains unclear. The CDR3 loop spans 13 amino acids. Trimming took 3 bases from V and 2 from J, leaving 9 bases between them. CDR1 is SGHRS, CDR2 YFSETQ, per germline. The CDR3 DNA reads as TGCGCCAGCAGCTCCTCTCTAACCTACGAGCAGTACTTC. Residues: CASSSSLTYEQYF. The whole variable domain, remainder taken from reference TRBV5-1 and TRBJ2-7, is KAGVTQTPRYLIKTRGQQVTLSCSPISGHRSVSWYQQTPGQGLQFLFEYFSETQRNKGNFPGRFSGRQFSNSRSEMNVSTLELGDSALYLCASSSSLTYEQYFGPGTRLTVT.

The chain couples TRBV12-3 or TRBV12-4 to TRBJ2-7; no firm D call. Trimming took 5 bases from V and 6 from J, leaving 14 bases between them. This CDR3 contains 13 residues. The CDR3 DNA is TGTGCCAGCAGTCCTGGACCGTCTACCGAGCAGTACTTC. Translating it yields CASSPGPSTEQYF.

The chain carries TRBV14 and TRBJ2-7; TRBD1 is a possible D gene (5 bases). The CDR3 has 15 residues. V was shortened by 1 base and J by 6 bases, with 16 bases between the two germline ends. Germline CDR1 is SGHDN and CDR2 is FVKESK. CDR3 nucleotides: TGTGCCAGCAGCCAAGTTAGTGGCCCGCAGGGCGAGCAGTACTTC. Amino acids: CASSQVSGPQGEQYF.

CDR3 sequence reads: CAWAHRTAHEQYF. For the CDR3, the DNA is TGTGCCTGGGCCCATCGAACAGCCCACGAGCAGTACTTC. J is TRBJ2-7 and V is TRBV30; D unresolved. V was trimmed by 5 bases and J by 5 bases, leaving 16 bases between them. This CDR3 region has 13 residues. Germline loops: CDR1 GTSNPN, CDR2 SVGIG (reference sequence).

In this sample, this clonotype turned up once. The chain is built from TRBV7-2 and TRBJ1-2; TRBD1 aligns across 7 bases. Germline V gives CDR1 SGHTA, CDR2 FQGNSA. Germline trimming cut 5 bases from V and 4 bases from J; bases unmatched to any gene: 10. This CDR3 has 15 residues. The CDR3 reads CASSLRVWDSYGYTF. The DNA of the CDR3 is TGTGCCAGCAGCCTCAGGGTATGGGACAGCTATGGCTACACCTTC.

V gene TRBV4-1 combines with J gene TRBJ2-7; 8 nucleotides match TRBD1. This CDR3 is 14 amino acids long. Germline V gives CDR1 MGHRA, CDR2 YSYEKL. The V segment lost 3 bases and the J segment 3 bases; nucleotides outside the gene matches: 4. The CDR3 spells CASSQEDRGYEQYF. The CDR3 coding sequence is TGCGCCAGCAGCCAGGAAGACAGGGGCTACGAGCAGTACTTC.